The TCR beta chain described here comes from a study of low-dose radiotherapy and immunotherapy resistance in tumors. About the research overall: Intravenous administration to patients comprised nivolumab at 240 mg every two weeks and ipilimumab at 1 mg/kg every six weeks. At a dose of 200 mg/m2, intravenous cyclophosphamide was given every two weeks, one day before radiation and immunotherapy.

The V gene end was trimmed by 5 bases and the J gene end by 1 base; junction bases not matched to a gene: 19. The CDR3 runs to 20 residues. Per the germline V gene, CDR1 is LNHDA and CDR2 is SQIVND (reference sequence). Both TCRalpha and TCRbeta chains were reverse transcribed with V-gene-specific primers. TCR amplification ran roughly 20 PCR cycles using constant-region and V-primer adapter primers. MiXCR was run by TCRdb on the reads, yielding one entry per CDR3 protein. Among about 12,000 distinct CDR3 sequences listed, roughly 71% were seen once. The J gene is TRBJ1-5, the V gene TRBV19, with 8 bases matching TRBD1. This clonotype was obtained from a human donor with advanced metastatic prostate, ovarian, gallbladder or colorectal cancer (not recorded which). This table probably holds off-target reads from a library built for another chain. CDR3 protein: CASSPTLAGGQAGSNQPQHF. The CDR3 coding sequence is TGTGCCAGTAGTCCGACCCTGGCCGGGGGACAGGCTGGGAGCAATCAGCCCCAGCATTTT. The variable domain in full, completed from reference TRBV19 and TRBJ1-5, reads DGGITQSPKYLFRKEGQNVTLSCEQNLNHDAMYWYRQDPGQGLRLIYYSQIVNDFQKGDIAEGYSVSREKKESFPLTVTSAQKNPTAFYLCASSPTLAGGQAGSNQPQHFGDGTRLSIL.